Sequencing of this T cell receptor (beta chain) was carried out in a study of T cell changes during pregnancy in multiple sclerosis. Produced via immunoSEQ multiplex PCR; TCRdb's table is partial and in-frame only. The sample holds tens of thousands of clones, roughly 92% seen once. Specimen: peripheral blood, collected in the second trimester of pregnancy. This clonotype was obtained from a female donor with multiple sclerosis, enrolled in a pregnancy study.

CDR3 sequence: CASSSAGRGATGELFF. The CDR3 nucleotides read TGTGCCAGCAGTTCCGCGGGCAGGGGTGCTACCGGGGAGCTGTTTTTT. The chain uses TRBV27 and TRBJ2-2; D possibly corresponds to TRBD1 (6 bases). This CDR3 is 16 amino acids long. In germline, CDR1 is MNHEY, CDR2 SMNVEV (reference sequence). V lost 4 bases to trimming and J lost 5 bases, with 17 bases between them.